The rows below give T cell receptor beta chains drawn from one sample of a study of blood T cell repertoires in COVID-19. Here immunoSEQ multiplex PCR was the method, and the copy in TCRdb shows in-frame clones only, minus some. The data show around 270,000 clones, roughly 84% seen once. Material: peripheral blood. The receptor source for this set is a human donor with COVID-19, enrolled during active disease. The donor label of this sample is uncertain. Both conserved end residues are part of each CDR3. D genes are given only for firm matches. Rows give clone size only sometimes, using once, few, many, or a class for an expanded clone.

j_call,v_call,clone_size,d_call,cdr3_nt,cdr3_aa
TRBJ2-1,TRBV20-1,NA,TRBD2,TGCAGTGCTAGTGGCGTAGGACTAGCTTCTAATGAGCAGTTCTTC,CSASGVGLASNEQFF
TRBJ1-1,TRBV7-2,few,NA,TGTGCCAGCAGCTTAAGGCTGGGGGAGGTCACTGAAGCTTTCTTT,CASSLRLGEVTEAFF
TRBJ1-1,TRBV5-1,NA,TRBD1,TGCGCCAGCACCTCCCAGGGGGCTGGCACTGAAGCTTTCTTT,CASTSQGAGTEAFF
TRBJ1-1,TRBV9,NA,NA,TGTGCCAGCAGCGTAGGTTCTTCGCGGAACACTGAAGCTTTCTTT,CASSVGSSRNTEAFF
TRBJ1-2,TRBV10-3,NA,TRBD1,TGTGCCATCAGTGAGTTACAGGGGTCTCTCTATGGCTACACCTTC,CAISELQGSLYGYTF
TRBJ1-1,TRBV2,NA,TRBD1,TGTGCCAGCAGTTTCACAGGGGCGAACACTGAAGCTTTCTTT,CASSFTGANTEAFF
TRBJ2-5,TRBV19,NA,TRBD2,TGTGCCAGTAGTATCGGAGGACTAGCGGGAGAAGAGACCCAGTACTTC,CASSIGGLAGEETQYF
TRBJ2-1,TRBV5-4,NA,TRBD1,TGTGCCAGCAGCTTCGGACAGGGGGCACGTAATGAGCAGTTCTTC,CASSFGQGARNEQFF
TRBJ1-3,TRBV7-2,NA,NA,TGTGCCAGCAGCTTAGTTCGGGGCTCTGGAAACACCATATATTTT,CASSLVRGSGNTIYF
TRBJ2-5,TRBV4-1,NA,TRBD2,TGCGCCAGCAGCCAAGATCGGGGACTAGCGGGAGACTCGGGGGAGACCCAGTACTTC,CASSQDRGLAGDSGETQYF
TRBJ1-1,TRBV6-2/TRBV6-3,NA,NA,TGTGCCAGCTGCCCGGGTCAGGGTTGGGACACTGAAGCTTTCTTT,CASCPGQGWDTEAFF
TRBJ2-7,TRBV28,once,NA,TGTGCCAGCAGGAACAGGGGGGGATTTTACGAGCAGTACTTC,CASRNRGGFYEQYF
TRBJ2-7,TRBV18,NA,TRBD1,TGTGCCAGCTCACCGTGGGACAGGGGGCTCTCCTACGAGCAGTACTTC,CASSPWDRGLSYEQYF
TRBJ1-1,TRBV12-5,NA,NA,TGTGCTAGTGGTTTGAGGGTGGGGGGAGGAGAAGCTTTCTTT,CASGLRVGGGEAFF
TRBJ1-2,TRBV27,NA,TRBD1,TGTGCCAGCAGTTTACAGGGGGGATTCTATGGCTACACCTTC,CASSLQGGFYGYTF
TRBJ2-7,TRBV6-5,NA,NA,TGTGCCAGCAGTTACTCGGGTACCCCCCAGGGCGAGCAGTACTTC,CASSYSGTPQGEQYF
TRBJ1-6,TRBV7-9,NA,TRBD1,TGTGCCAGCAGCCCTCTCGGACAGGGGCCTAATTCACCCCTCCACTTT,CASSPLGQGPNSPLHF
TRBJ2-2,TRBV7-8,few,NA,TGTGCCAGCAGCTTAGGGCTCGGGGTGAACACCGGGGAGCTGTTTTTT,CASSLGLGVNTGELFF
TRBJ1-1,TRBV10-3,NA,NA,TGTGCCATCAGTGAGTTTCAGGGAGGGGGAATGAACACTGAAGCTTTCTTT,CAISEFQGGGMNTEAFF
TRBJ1-6,TRBV19,NA,NA,TGTGCCAGTAGTACCGGGAATTCACCCCTCCACTTT,CASSTGNSPLHF
TRBJ2-5,TRBV28,NA,NA,TGTGCCAGCAGCCTTGACCCCCAGGGGGGAGAGACCCAGTACTTC,CASSLDPQGGETQYF
TRBJ2-2,TRBV3-1/TRBV3-2,NA,TRBD2,TGTGCCAGCTTCCCTAGCGGGGCCGGCGGGGAGCTGTTTTTT,CASFPSGAGGELFF
TRBJ1-2,TRBV28,few,TRBD1,TGTGCCAGCAGTCCTCCCGGACAGGGGAACTATGGCTACACCTTC,CASSPPGQGNYGYTF
TRBJ2-2,TRBV27,NA,NA,TGTGCCAGCAGTTCCGGGTCCGCGAACACCGGGGAGCTGTTTTTT,CASSSGSANTGELFF
TRBJ2-7,TRBV9,NA,TRBD1,TGTGCCAGCAGCGTCTCGACAGGGGTAGGGCACGAGCAGTACTTC,CASSVSTGVGHEQYF
TRBJ2-2,TRBV11-2,once,NA,TGTGCCAGCAGCACTCCGACAGGGAACACCGGGGAGCTGTTTTTT,CASSTPTGNTGELFF
TRBJ2-5,TRBV18,NA,NA,TGTGCCAGCTCACCCAGGGGTACCCAAGAGACCCAGTACTTC,CASSPRGTQETQYF
TRBJ2-3,TRBV10-3,NA,NA,TGTGCCATCAGGGATGACTTGAGGCGGCTCACAGATACGCAGTATTTT,CAIRDDLRRLTDTQYF
TRBJ2-7,TRBV5-1,NA,NA,TGCGCCAGCAGCTTGGTGTTCGGCACAGGGAGCGAGCAGTACTTC,CASSLVFGTGSEQYF
TRBJ1-1,TRBV18,NA,NA,TGTGCCAGCTCGCTCCTACTTCGGGAGGGGCGCGGGAGCACTGAAGCTTTCTTT,CASSLLLREGRGSTEAFF
TRBJ2-1,TRBV15,NA,NA,TGTGCCACCAGCAGACCTGGCCGCAATGAGCAGTTCTTC,CATSRPGRNEQFF
TRBJ2-1,TRBV6-2/TRBV6-3,few,TRBD2,TGTGCCAGCAGTTTCCGACTAGCGGGAATGCAGTTCTTC,CASSFRLAGMQFF
TRBJ1-1,TRBV6-1,NA,NA,TGTGCCAGCAGTGAAGGGGGAGATGAAGCTTTCTTT,CASSEGGDEAFF
TRBJ1-5,TRBV30,few,TRBD1,TGTGCCTGGAGTGTCGGGACAGAGAGAAATCAGCCCCAGCATTTT,CAWSVGTERNQPQHF
TRBJ2-5,TRBV5-6,NA,TRBD1,TGTGCCAGCAGCTTGGGGACAGGGGGTTCGGAGACCCAGTACTTC,CASSLGTGGSETQYF
TRBJ2-2,TRBV2,once,NA,TGTGCCAGCAGGCTTCAGACGAACACCGGGGAGCTGTTTTTT,CASRLQTNTGELFF
TRBJ1-1,TRBV21-1,NA,NA,TGTGCCAGCAGGTTCAGGGTAGGAGACACTGAAGCTTTCTTT,CASRFRVGDTEAFF